There are many counts of the clone carrying this TCR beta chain. As yet, its antigen is unknown. The CDR3 is 15 amino acids. Germline assignment: CDR1 GTSNPN and CDR2 SVGIG (reference sequence). Trimming removed 0 bases from V and 7 bases from J, with 16 bases in between. To make TCR beta libraries, researchers used iRepertoire HTBI primers and Arm-PCR of CDR3 regions. TCRdb re-called the multiplex PCR reads with MiXCR, one entry per CDR3 protein. Of some 220,000 distinct CDR3 sequences listed, around 19% are singletons. The data belong to a study of regulatory T cells in long-lasting Graves disease. Overall study results and limits: Thyroid tissue was not studied; only peripheral blood was. Persistent disease preferred TRBV28, TRBJ1-2 and TRBJ2-5; new disease, TRBV20-1 and TRBJ2-1. Few sampled subjects may have lowered accuracy.

Time point given: newly diagnosed GD, antithyroid drugs for less than 3 months. With RNA extracted from PBMCs as input, the TCR library was made. The same sample was also studied in work on T cells in Graves' hyperthyroidism and ophthalmopathy.

The rearrangement links TRBV30 to TRBJ2-4; perhaps TRBD2 as D (6 bases). The receptor's source is a woman aged 30 to 39 with Graves disease. The sequences come from peripheral blood mononuclear cells (PBMCs), collected at new diagnosis, from a patient treated with antithyroid drugs. The chain's CDR3 is CAWSVGVGGRNIQYF. In DNA, the CDR3 is TGTGCCTGGAGTGTAGGCGTCGGGGGACGGAACATTCAGTACTTC.